These T cell receptor beta chains were read from a single sample in a study of siplizumab effects on memory and regulatory T cells. The table came from immunoSEQ multiplex PCR; TCRdb's copy has only in-frame clones and leaves some out. The sample consists of tens of thousands of clones, around 78% of them appearing once. What was sequenced was memory CD4+ T cells sorted from blood. These receptors were collected from a human donor in good health. Both conserved end residues are part of each CDR3. The order of the fields is J gene, V gene, D gene, clone size, CDR3 protein, CDR3 DNA. A D gene is named only where the DNA matches it firmly. A row's size may be missing; if present it is once, few, many or a size class.

TRBJ1-4,TRBV15,NA,NA,CATSSTGNTNEKLFF,TGTGCCACCAGCAGTACCGGGAATACTAATGAAAAACTGTTTTTT
TRBJ1-2,TRBV5-6,NA,NA,CASSPRVRGGYTF,TGTGCCAGCAGCCCCAGGGTGAGGGGTGGCTACACCTTC
TRBJ1-2,TRBV18,TRBD1,NA,CASSPEGQIYGYTF,TGTGCCAGCTCACCAGAGGGACAGATCTATGGCTACACCTTC
TRBJ2-7,TRBV5-1,TRBD1,NA,CASSPGTGSYEQYF,TGCGCCAGCAGCCCCGGGACAGGTTCCTACGAGCAGTACTTC
TRBJ1-1,TRBV6-6,NA,few,CASTSHMGNTEAFF,TGTGCCAGCACCTCCCATATGGGGAACACTGAAGCTTTCTTT
TRBJ1-1,TRBV2,NA,NA,CASREPNGATEAFF,TGTGCCAGCAGAGAACCAAACGGGGCCACTGAAGCTTTCTTT
TRBJ2-5,TRBV2,NA,NA,CASRAEGAQYF,TGTGCCAGCAGGGCAGAAGGAGCCCAGTACTTC
TRBJ2-3,TRBV5-1,NA,NA,CASSFTKILDTQYF,TGCGCCAGCAGCTTTACTAAAATCCTCGATACGCAGTATTTT
TRBJ1-1,TRBV7-9,TRBD1,NA,CASQPGRGLGVRSEAFF,TGTGCCAGCCAACCCGGGAGGGGGCTGGGGGTGAGGAGTGAAGCTTTCTTT
TRBJ2-7,TRBV6-6,TRBD1,NA,CASTRQGEVYEQYF,TGTGCCAGCACGAGACAGGGGGAAGTCTACGAGCAGTACTTC
TRBJ2-7,TRBV15,NA,few,CATSRDQGGEQYF,TGTGCCACCAGCAGAGATCAGGGAGGCGAGCAGTACTTC
TRBJ2-7,TRBV9,NA,NA,CASSVRSGNYEQYF,TGTGCCAGCAGCGTTCGGAGCGGAAACTACGAGCAGTACTTC
TRBJ2-1,TRBV5-1,NA,NA,CASSLESSYNEQFF,TGCGCCAGCAGCTTAGAAAGCTCCTACAATGAGCAGTTCTTC
TRBJ1-2,TRBV2,TRBD1,NA,CASSTQTGHGYTF,TGTGCCAGCAGTACGCAGACAGGGCATGGCTACACCTTC
TRBJ2-5,TRBV4-2,NA,few,CASSQDSQGQETQYF,TGTGCCAGCAGCCAAGATAGCCAGGGGCAAGAGACCCAGTACTTC
TRBJ2-1,TRBV7-6,NA,NA,CASSLVSRRENEQFF,TGTGCCAGCAGCTTAGTATCCAGAAGGGAGAATGAGCAGTTCTTC
TRBJ2-7,TRBV10-3,NA,NA,CAITRDRAYEQYF,TGTGCCATCACCAGGGACCGAGCCTACGAGCAGTACTTC
TRBJ1-3,TRBV7-2,NA,NA,CASSLPTTRNTIYF,TGTGCCAGCAGCTTACCAACTACCCGGAACACCATATATTTT
TRBJ2-5,TRBV10-3,TRBD2,NA,CAIAGLAGGQETQYF,TGTGCCATCGCCGGACTAGCGGGGGGACAAGAGACCCAGTACTTC